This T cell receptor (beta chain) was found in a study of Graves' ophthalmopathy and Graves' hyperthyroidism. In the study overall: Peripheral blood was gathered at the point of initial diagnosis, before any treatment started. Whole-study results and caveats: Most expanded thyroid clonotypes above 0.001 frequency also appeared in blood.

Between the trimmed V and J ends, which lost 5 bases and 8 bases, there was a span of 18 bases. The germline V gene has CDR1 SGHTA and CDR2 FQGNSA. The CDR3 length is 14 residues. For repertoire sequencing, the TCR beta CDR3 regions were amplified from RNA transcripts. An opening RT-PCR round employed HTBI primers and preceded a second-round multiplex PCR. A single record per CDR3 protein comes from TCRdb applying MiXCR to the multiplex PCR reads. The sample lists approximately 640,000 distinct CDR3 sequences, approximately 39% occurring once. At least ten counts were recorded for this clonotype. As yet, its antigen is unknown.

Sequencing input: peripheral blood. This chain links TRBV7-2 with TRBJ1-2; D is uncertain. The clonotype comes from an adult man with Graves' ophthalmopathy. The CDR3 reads CASSKAGKTRGYTF. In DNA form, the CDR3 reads TGTGCCAGCAGCAAAGCGGGGAAGACTCGAGGCTACACCTTC. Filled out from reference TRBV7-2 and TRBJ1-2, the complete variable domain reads GAGVSQSPSNKVTEKGKDVELRCDPISGHTALYWYRQSLGQGLEFLIYFQGNSAPDKSGLPSDRFSAERTGGSVSTLTIQRTQQEDSAVYLCASSKAGKTRGYTFGSGTRLTVV.